These 23 T cell receptor beta chains originate from one sample sequenced in a study of OX40 agonist ivuxolimab in advanced cancers. The protocol was immunoSEQ multiplex PCR, while the TCRdb copy is restricted to in-frame clones and leaves out a portion. The data hold some 8,300 clones, with about 67% observed a single time. This specimen was CD4+ or CD8+ T cells sorted from blood, taken in a trial of the OX40 agonist ivuxolimab. These receptors came from an adult with an advanced solid tumor such as melanoma, head and neck, liver or kidney cancer.

Note on this clone: This may come from a read error, since a much larger clone is one base off. The rearrangement uses TRBV7-9 and TRBJ2-1; 7 bases are shared with TRBD2. The trim removed 5 bases at V and 12 bases at J, leaving 13 bases unmatched. In germline, CDR1 is SEHNR, CDR2 FQNEAQ (reference sequence). The CDR3 sequence is 14 residues long. CDR3 sequence: CASSRAGDRTGQFF. The CDR3 nucleotides are TGTGCCAGCAGCCGGGCGGGGGATAGGACGGGGCAGTTCTTC.

The CDR3 loop is CASSELAGGVSSYNEQFF. CDR3 nucleotide sequence: TGTGCCAGCAGTGAGCTAGCGGGGGGCGTAAGCTCCTACAATGAGCAGTTCTTC. This rearrangement joins TRBV2 to TRBJ2-1; 11 bases agree with TRBD2. V lost 3 bases and J lost 0; bases outside the gene matches: 7. Germline V gives CDR1 SNHLY, CDR2 FYNNEI. This CDR3 is 18 amino acids long.

The V and J genes are TRBV27 and TRBJ2-5; a weak D match, TRBD1 (6 bases). This CDR3 contains 18 residues. V was cut by 4 bases and J by 3 bases, with 24 bases left in between. CDR1 is MNHEY and CDR2 is SMNVEV in the germline V gene (reference sequence). The CDR3 DNA reads as TGTGCCAGCAGTTCCCCAGGGGCCGGAAACCTATGGAAAGAGACCCAGTACTTC. Amino acid sequence: CASSSPGAGNLWKETQYF.

To note about this clone: Mismatch with germline at one junction end may stem from a read error. This CDR3 is CASSVAAPGTGELFF. The CDR3 DNA sequence: TGTGCCAGCAGCGTAGCGGCCCCGGGCACCGGGGAGCTGTTTTTT. This sequence joins TRBV7-9 and TRBJ2-2; TRBD2 might be the D (6 bases). CDR3 length: 15 amino acids. Germline V CDR1 and CDR2: SEHNR, FQNEAQ (reference sequence).

The chain uses TRBV7-9 and TRBJ2-1, with TRBD1 matching 7 bases. This CDR3 region has 15 residues. V lost 7 bases to trimming and J lost 4 bases; unmatched junction nucleotides: 10. CDR1 is SEHNR and CDR2 is FQNEAQ in the germline V gene (reference sequence). The CDR3 bases are TGTGCCAGCACCCCGGGCCAGGGGGATTACAATGAGCAGTTCTTC. Amino acids: CASTPGQGDYNEQFF.

This clone was counted at least ten times. The chain links TRBV4-3 to TRBJ2-7; TRBD1 matches at 7 bases. Unmatched junction bases numbered 10, after V lost 1 base and J lost 4 bases. The CDR3 extends over 16 amino acids. The germline V gene encodes CDR1 LGHNA and CDR2 YSLEER. The CDR3 DNA reads TGCGCCAGCAGCCAAGCCCGGGACAGTACAGTTTACGAGCAGTACTTC. Translating gives CASSQARDSTVYEQYF.

The chain links TRBV7-9 to TRBJ2-5; perhaps D is TRBD1 or TRBD2 (6 bases each). The V end lost 1 base, the J end lost 5 bases, and 11 bases lay between the germline ends. CDR3 size: 14 residues. CDR1 SEHNR and CDR2 FQNEAQ come from the germline V gene (reference sequence). The CDR3 reads CASSLVGGEETQYF. CDR3 DNA sequence: TGTGCCAGCAGCTTAGTCGGGGGCGAGGAGACCCAGTACTTC. The full variable domain, its missing parts supplied by reference TRBV7-9 and TRBJ2-5, is DTGVSQNPRHKITKRGQNVTFRCDPISEHNRLYWYRQTLGQGPEFLTYFQNEAQLEKSRLLSDRFSAERPKGSFSTLEIQRTEQGDSAMYLCASSLVGGEETQYFGPGTRLLVL.

The chain employs TRBV9 and TRBJ2-2, with TRBD2 matching 12 bases. The V and J ends lost 3 bases and 2 bases, in that order; junction bases with no gene match: 5. CDR3 length equals 17 residues. The germline V gene has CDR1 SGDLS and CDR2 YYNGEE. In DNA form, the CDR3 reads TGTGCCAGCAGCGCCCCGACTAGCGGGGGAAACACCGGGGAGCTGTTTTTT. Translation gives CASSAPTSGGNTGELFF.

The chain recombines TRBV9 with TRBJ2-2; no definite D call. Germline CDR1 SGDLS, CDR2 YYNGEE. CDR3 length: 13 residues. The V end was cut by 0 bases, the J end by 4 bases, with 4 bases between. CDR3 region: CASSVGSTGELFF. The CDR3 nucleotides read TGTGCCAGCAGCGTAGGATCCACCGGGGAGCTGTTTTTT.

This clone was picked up one time. The chain couples TRBV13 to TRBJ1-4; TRBD1 agrees at 7 bases. The CDR3 totals 17 residues. Germline V CDR1 and CDR2: PRHDT, FYEKMQ (reference sequence). V lost 0 bases, J lost 5 bases, and 9 bases stayed unmatched. CDR3 sequence: CASSLGRGKGANEKLFF. The DNA for the CDR3 is TGTGCCAGCAGCTTAGGCCGGGGAAAGGGGGCGAATGAAAAACTGTTTTTT.

The chain combines TRBV4-1 with TRBJ2-5, with 11 nucleotides matching TRBD2. V shed 3 bases, J shed 2 bases, and the junction held 8 bases outside the gene matches. The CDR3 contains 17 residues. Looked up from germline, CDR1 is MGHRA and CDR2 is YSYEKL. The CDR3 region has the DNA TGCGCCAGCAGCCAGCCTACTAGCGGGGGACCTCAAGAGACCCAGTACTTC. This gives the protein CASSQPTSGGPQETQYF.

The chain uses TRBV27 and TRBJ2-5, with 10 positions matching TRBD1. Germline CDR1 and CDR2: MNHEY and SMNVEV (reference sequence). After removal of 5 bases from V and 8 bases from J, the junction contained 11 bases not matched to a gene. The CDR3 runs 15 residues. CDR3 in amino acids: CASSSRDRGTNTQYF. The DNA of the CDR3 is TGTGCCAGCAGTAGTCGGGACAGGGGTACCAACACCCAGTACTTC.

The gene calls are TRBV7-9 and TRBJ2-7; the D gene could be TRBD1 or TRBD2 (5 bases each). This CDR3 comprises 16 residues. The ends were cut back, 4 bases at V and 0 bases at J, with 16 bases in the middle. In germline, CDR1 is SEHNR, CDR2 FQNEAQ (reference sequence). In DNA form, the CDR3 reads TGTGCCAGCAGCTCACTTGAGGGACGCAGCTCCTACGAGCAGTACTTC. Amino acid sequence: CASSSLEGRSSYEQYF. The variable domain in full, completed from reference TRBV7-9 and TRBJ2-7, reads DTGVSQNPRHKITKRGQNVTFRCDPISEHNRLYWYRQTLGQGPEFLTYFQNEAQLEKSRLLSDRFSAERPKGSFSTLEIQRTEQGDSAMYLCASSSLEGRSSYEQYFGPGTRLTVT.

This rearrangement joins TRBV6-6 to TRBJ2-7; no definite D call. CDR1 and CDR2 (germline): MNHNY, SVGAGI (reference sequence). Trimming removed 5 bases from V and 2 bases from J, with 7 bases in between. The CDR3 spans 12 residues. The CDR3 region has the DNA TGTGCCAGCAGTCGAGCCGCCTACGAGCAGTACTTC. Translated: CASSRAAYEQYF.

By share, this clone counts as medium-sized. This chain connects TRBV9 to TRBJ2-1; tentatively, D is TRBD2 (6 bases). Trimming stripped 4 bases from V and 0 bases from J, with 14 bases between. Germline assignment: CDR1 SGDLS and CDR2 YYNGEE. The CDR3 spans 16 residues. DNA of the CDR3: TGTGCCAGCAGCCCCCCGGACGGGAGCTCCTACAATGAGCAGTTCTTC. Translating it yields CASSPPDGSSYNEQFF.

This chain uses TRBV9 with TRBJ2-5, with 8 bases lining up with TRBD1. CDR1 is SGDLS and CDR2 is YYNGEE in the germline V gene. The junction had 5 bases not matched to a gene; V was cut back by 3 bases and J by 10 bases. The CDR3 runs 12 residues. The CDR3 region is CASSGTGRDQYF. CDR3 in DNA: TGTGCCAGCAGCGGGACAGGGAGAGACCAGTACTTC.

This sequence joins TRBV2 and TRBJ2-2, with 10 bases that match TRBD2. The trim removed 3 bases at V and 4 bases at J, leaving 5 bases unmatched. Germline CDR1 reads SNHLY; CDR2 reads FYNNEI. This CDR3 comprises 16 residues. The CDR3 coding sequence is TGTGCCAGCAGTGACCTAGCGGGGGACCCCACCGGGGAGCTGTTTTTT. Amino acids: CASSDLAGDPTGELFF.

This sequence joins TRBV9 and TRBJ1-2; 7 bases map to TRBD1. There are 15 residues in the CDR3. V dropped 3 bases and J dropped 4; count of bases not matched to a gene: 9. Per the germline V gene, CDR1 is SGDLS and CDR2 is YYNGEE. This CDR3 reads CASSDDTGVPYGYTF. The CDR3 DNA is TGTGCCAGCAGCGACGACACAGGGGTCCCCTATGGCTACACCTTC.

The gene calls are TRBV7-9 and TRBJ2-1; D may match TRBD1 or TRBD2 (6 bases each). V dropped 3 bases and J dropped 4 bases, with 22 bases sitting between them. This CDR3 comprises 18 residues. CDR1 SEHNR and CDR2 FQNEAQ come from the germline V gene (reference sequence). CDR3 sequence reads: CASSFPGGGEKVYNEQFF. CDR3 DNA: TGTGCCAGCAGCTTTCCCGGAGGGGGTGAGAAGGTATACAATGAGCAGTTCTTC. The variable domain in full, with the rest retrieved from reference TRBV7-9 and TRBJ2-1, is DTGVSQNPRHKITKRGQNVTFRCDPISEHNRLYWYRQTLGQGPEFLTYFQNEAQLEKSRLLSDRFSAERPKGSFSTLEIQRTEQGDSAMYLCASSFPGGGEKVYNEQFFGPGTRLTVL.

This rearrangement joins TRBV6-4 to TRBJ2-2, with D unclear. The CDR3 totals 15 residues. Germline V gives CDR1 MRHNA, CDR2 SNTAGT. Between the trimmed V and J ends, which lost 0 bases and 4 bases, there was a span of 9 bases. The CDR3 region is CASSDSSLTTGELFF. DNA of the CDR3: TGTGCCAGCAGTGACTCCTCGCTAACCACCGGGGAGCTGTTTTTT.

V is TRBV9 and J is TRBJ2-1; no clear D. The CDR3 totals 12 residues. CDR1 is SGDLS and CDR2 is YYNGEE in the germline V gene. Trimming shortened V by 2 bases and J by 6 bases, and 6 bases separated the two germline ends. Here the CDR3 reads CASSVSFNEQFF. The CDR3 DNA follows: TGTGCCAGCAGCGTGAGTTTCAATGAGCAGTTCTTC.

J is TRBJ2-2 and V is TRBV9; D may be TRBD2 (5 bases). Trimming removed 6 bases at V and 0 bases at J, with 12 bases between. Germline CDR1 SGDLS, CDR2 YYNGEE. The CDR3 has 15 residues. Here the CDR3 reads CASTETTTNTGELFF. The CDR3, as DNA: TGTGCCAGCACCGAGACGACTACGAACACCGGGGAGCTGTTTTTT.

This chain uses TRBV29-1 with TRBJ2-7, with D possibly TRBD2 on 5 matching bases. V gave up 4 bases and J gave up 1 base, with 11 bases separating them. This CDR3 comprises 13 residues. CDR1 and CDR2 (germline): SQVTM, ANQGSEA. The CDR3 DNA sequence: TGCAGCGTTGCGACCGGGAATTCCTACGAGCAGTACTTC. It encodes CSVATGNSYEQYF.